This T cell receptor (beta chain) was obtained from a study of blood T cells in healthy people across ages. Overall study: Template switching recovered approximately one barcoded beta molecule for every two T cells.

Then a second PCR, running roughly 7 to 11 cycles, was carried out with a sample-barcoded 5' primer and a J-beta primer mix. Every single cDNA molecule received a tag from a template-switch adaptor with 12 random nucleotides. A single record per CDR3 protein comes from TCRdb applying MiXCR to the 5' RACE reads. The data contain 760,000 or so distinct CDR3 sequences, roughly 25% of them singletons. This clonotype has more than one count but fewer than ten. Total RNA, at least 5.5 micrograms per sample, came from PBMCs. The germline V gene encodes CDR1 MGHRA and CDR2 YSYEKL. The CDR3 is 16 residues long. These records were also assigned to another study, of T cells of mothers and their children. That paper adds: Each donor was one of three healthy Caucasian mothers or one of their six children.

Material for sequencing was blood. This sequence was found in a boy between 10 and 17 years old in good health. The chain links TRBV4-1 to TRBJ2-5; 10 bases line up with TRBD2. The J call may be mistaken, given a closer DNA end match to TRBJ2-1. The CDR3 nucleotides read TGCGCCAGCAGCCAAGATAACCTAGCGGGAGCGGGTGAGCAGTTCTTC. It encodes CASSQDNLAGAGEQFF.